What follows is one TCR beta chain and its context. Its target is not known. Time point defined: healthy volunteer bleed at 2 weeks. Someone pulled total RNA out of unfractionated whole blood. The library labeled individual cDNA molecules by adding unique molecular identifiers to them. Source study methods: TCRs per sample had a median of around 98,000 and ranged from 23,224 to 690,600. TCRdb analysed the RACE reads with MiXCR anew, one entry per CDR3 protein. TCRdb's processing, not the study's, gives the V and J calls here. The sample carries roughly 100,000 distinct CDR3 sequences, roughly 8.5% recorded once. The source of the sample is a study of human T cells and chemical hapten exposure. Study-wide context: It was small differences in pooled library volume that mainly caused per-sample TCR yields to vary. Points from the study as a whole: Unchanged with DPC sensitization were TCRs above 1 in 1000 frequency.

The CDR3 is made up of 22 amino acids. CDR1 MNHNY and CDR2 SVGAGI come from the germline V gene (reference sequence). V was cut by 5 bases and J by 7 bases, with 39 bases left in between. The TCR comes from a female donor in good health. Some clones in this sample may be carry-over from other donors' samples. Material for sequencing was whole blood. The gene calls are TRBV6-6 and TRBJ2-1; D is possibly TRBD2 (6 bases). DNA for the CDR3: TGTGCCAGCAGTGAGAGTCGGCTAGCGTCGACCCGCAGCTCACCCACAAATAATGAGCAGTTCTTC. Protein product: CASSESRLASTRSSPTNNEQFF.